Included here is one T cell receptor beta chain sequence, with context. In the source study's methods: By means of reference gene primer amplification, nucleated cell counts were estimated. Generated by immunoSEQ multiplex PCR, the TCRdb table keeps only in-frame clones and is missing some. D and trimming come from the DNA, and the V and J calls and clone size come from that table. Of about 46,000 clones listed, 70% to 90% are singletons. During active infection, Seattle patients enrolled and were then monitored through disease. The data were taken from a study of blood T cell repertoires in COVID-19. Whole-study context: From T cells, B-cell-depleted T cells, or PBMCs came the material, which was cDNA or gDNA.

This TCR derives from a woman aged 80 or over with COVID-19, enrolled during active disease. The sequencing sample was made of peripheral blood.

The CDR3 region is CASSWGGDTQYF. CDR3 sequence (DNA): TGCGCCAGCAGCTGGGGGGGAGATACGCAGTATTTT. The V call is TRBV4-3, the J call TRBJ2-3, with 7 bases that match TRBD2. The V and J ends lost 5 bases and 5 bases, in that order; junction bases with no gene match: 1. The CDR3 consists of 12 residues. Germline V gives CDR1 LGHNA, CDR2 YSLEER.